This TCR beta chain was sequenced in a study of T cells in Graves' hyperthyroidism and ophthalmopathy. RNA transcripts were the template for amplifying TCR beta CDR3 regions. The primer set for the first-round RT-PCR of the TCR CDR3 was HTBI. TCRdb itself ran the multiplex PCR reads through MiXCR, one entry per CDR3 protein. Altogether 340,000 or so distinct CDR3 sequences are present, 16% being singletons, with the ten largest covering 33%. This CDR3 region has 18 residues. V trimming: 6 bases; J trimming: 7 bases; junction bases outside the gene matches: 23. CDR1 KGHSH and CDR2 LQKENI come from the germline V gene. Overall study results and limits: Blood samples included most of the expanded thyroid clonotypes exceeding 0.001.

This clonotype was detected only a few times. Its antigen remains unknown. Those with hyperthyroidism were 18 to 65 years old, newly diagnosed, and ill for under 2 months. The clonotype comes from a man aged 30 to 45 with Graves' hyperthyroidism. Specimen: blood. The chain uses TRBV18 and TRBJ1-2, with 7 bases fitting TRBD1. The CDR3: CASSQRLTGQELRGGYTF. The CDR3 nucleotides are TGTGCCAGCTCTCAAAGACTGACCGGACAGGAGCTCCGGGGTGGCTACACCTTC.